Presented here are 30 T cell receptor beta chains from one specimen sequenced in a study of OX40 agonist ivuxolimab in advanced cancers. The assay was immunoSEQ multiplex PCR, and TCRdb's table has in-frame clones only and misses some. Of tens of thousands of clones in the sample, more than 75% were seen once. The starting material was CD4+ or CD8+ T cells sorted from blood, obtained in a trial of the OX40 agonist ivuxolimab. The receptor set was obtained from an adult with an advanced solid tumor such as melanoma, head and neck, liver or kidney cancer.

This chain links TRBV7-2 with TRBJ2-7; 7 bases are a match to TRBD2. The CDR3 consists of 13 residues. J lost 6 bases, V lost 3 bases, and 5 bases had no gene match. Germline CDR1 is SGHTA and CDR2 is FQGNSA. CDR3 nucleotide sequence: TGTGCCAGCAGCTTGAGACTAGCAGGCGAGCAGTACTTC. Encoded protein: CASSLRLAGEQYF.

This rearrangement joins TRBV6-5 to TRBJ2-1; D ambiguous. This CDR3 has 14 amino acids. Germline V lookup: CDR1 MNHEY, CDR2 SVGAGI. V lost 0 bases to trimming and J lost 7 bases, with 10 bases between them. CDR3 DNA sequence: TGTGCCAGCAGTTACTCTTATCTGGATAATGAGCAGTTCTTC. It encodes CASSYSYLDNEQFF.

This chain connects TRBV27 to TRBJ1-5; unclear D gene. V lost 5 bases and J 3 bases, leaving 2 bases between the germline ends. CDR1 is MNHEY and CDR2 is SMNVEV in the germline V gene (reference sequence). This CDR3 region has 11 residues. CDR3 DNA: TGTGCCAGCAGTCTCAATCAGCCCCAGCATTTT. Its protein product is CASSLNQPQHF.

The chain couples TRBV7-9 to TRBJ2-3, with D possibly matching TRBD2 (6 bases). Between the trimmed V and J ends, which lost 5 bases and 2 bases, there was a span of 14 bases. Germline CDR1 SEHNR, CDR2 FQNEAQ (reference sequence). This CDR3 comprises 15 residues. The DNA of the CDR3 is TGTGCCAGCAGCCGAGGGCGGGGCTACACAGATACGCAGTATTTT. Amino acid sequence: CASSRGRGYTDTQYF.

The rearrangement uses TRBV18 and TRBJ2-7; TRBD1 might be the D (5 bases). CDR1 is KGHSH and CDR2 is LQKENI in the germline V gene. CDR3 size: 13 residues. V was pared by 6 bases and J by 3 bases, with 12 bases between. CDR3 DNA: TGTGCCAGCTCCCAGACAGAGAGCTACGAGCAGTACTTC. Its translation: CASSQTESYEQYF.

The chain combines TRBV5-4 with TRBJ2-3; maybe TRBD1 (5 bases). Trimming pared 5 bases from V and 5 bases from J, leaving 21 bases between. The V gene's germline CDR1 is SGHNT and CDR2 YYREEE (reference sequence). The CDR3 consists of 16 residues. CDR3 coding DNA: TGTGCCAGCAGGCTGTTGGTTGGGGCGTCGGAAGATACGCAGTATTTT. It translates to CASRLLVGASEDTQYF.

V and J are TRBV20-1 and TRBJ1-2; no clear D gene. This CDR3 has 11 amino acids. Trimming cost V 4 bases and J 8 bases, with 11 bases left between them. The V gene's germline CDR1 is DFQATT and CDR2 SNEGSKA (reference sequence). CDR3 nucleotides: TGCAGTGCTAAAGACGGACCCGGCTACACCTTC. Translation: CSAKDGPGYTF.

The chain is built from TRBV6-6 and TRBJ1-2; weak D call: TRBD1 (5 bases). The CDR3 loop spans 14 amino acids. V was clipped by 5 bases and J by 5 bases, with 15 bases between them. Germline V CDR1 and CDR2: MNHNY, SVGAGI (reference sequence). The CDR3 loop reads CASSTYGTSYGYTF. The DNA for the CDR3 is TGTGCCAGCAGTACCTATGGGACGTCTTATGGCTACACCTTC.

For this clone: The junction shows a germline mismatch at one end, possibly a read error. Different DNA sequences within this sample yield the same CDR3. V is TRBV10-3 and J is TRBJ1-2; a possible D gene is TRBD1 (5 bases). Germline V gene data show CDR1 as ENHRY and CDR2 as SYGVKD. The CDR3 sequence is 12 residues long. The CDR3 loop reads CAISGGNYGYTF. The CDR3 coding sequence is TGTGCCATCAGCGGGGGGAACTATGGCTACACCTTT.

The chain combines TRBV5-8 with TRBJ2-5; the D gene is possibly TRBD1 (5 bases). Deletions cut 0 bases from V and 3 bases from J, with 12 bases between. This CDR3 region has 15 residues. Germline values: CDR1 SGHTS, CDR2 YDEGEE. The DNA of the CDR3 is TGTGCCAGCAGCTTGGGATTAGGGGTGGAAGAGACCCAGTACTTC. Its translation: CASSLGLGVEETQYF.

This CDR3 reads CASTPGGPLYNEQFF. CDR3 DNA sequence: TGTGCCAGCACCCCCGGGGGGCCCCTCTACAATGAGCAGTTCTTC. The V gene is TRBV7-2, the J gene TRBJ2-1; possibly TRBD2 for D (7 bases). Trimming took 7 bases from V and 3 from J, leaving 16 bases between them. The CDR3 covers 15 residues. Germline lookup yields CDR1 SGHTA and CDR2 FQGNSA.

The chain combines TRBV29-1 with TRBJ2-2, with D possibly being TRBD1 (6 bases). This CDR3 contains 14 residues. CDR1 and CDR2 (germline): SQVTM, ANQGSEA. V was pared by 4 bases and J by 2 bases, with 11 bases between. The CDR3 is CSVVGQINTGELFF. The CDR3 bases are TGCAGCGTTGTCGGACAGATAAACACCGGGGAGCTGTTTTTT.

CDR3: CASSLAVGYYEQYF. In DNA form, the CDR3 reads TGTGCCAGCAGCTTAGCGGTGGGCTACTACGAGCAGTACTTC. The V gene is TRBV7-9, the J gene TRBJ2-7; D gene uncertain. Germline V gene lookup returns CDR1 SEHNR and CDR2 FQNEAQ (reference sequence). Trimming stripped 0 bases from V and 3 bases from J, with 9 bases between. The CDR3 spans 14 residues.

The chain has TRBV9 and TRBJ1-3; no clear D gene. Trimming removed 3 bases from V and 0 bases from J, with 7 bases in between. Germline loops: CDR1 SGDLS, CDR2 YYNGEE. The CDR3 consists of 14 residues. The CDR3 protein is CASSETASGNTIYF. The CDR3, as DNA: TGTGCCAGCAGCGAAACAGCCTCTGGAAACACCATATATTTT.

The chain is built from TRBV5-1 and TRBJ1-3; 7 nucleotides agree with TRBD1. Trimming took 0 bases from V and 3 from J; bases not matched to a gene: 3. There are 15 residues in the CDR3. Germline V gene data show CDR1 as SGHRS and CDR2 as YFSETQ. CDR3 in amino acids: CASSLEGGSGNTIYF. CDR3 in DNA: TGCGCCAGCAGCTTGGAAGGGGGCAGTGGAAACACCATATATTTT.

In DNA, the CDR3 is TGTGCCAGTGAGGAGACGGAGGGTGCCACTGAAGCTTTCTTT. The encoded protein is CASEETEGATEAFF. The chain combines TRBV6-1 with TRBJ1-1; no clear D gene. Trimming pared 9 bases from V and 4 bases from J, leaving 18 bases between. This CDR3 is 14 amino acids long. Germline V CDR1 and CDR2: MNHNS, SASEGT.

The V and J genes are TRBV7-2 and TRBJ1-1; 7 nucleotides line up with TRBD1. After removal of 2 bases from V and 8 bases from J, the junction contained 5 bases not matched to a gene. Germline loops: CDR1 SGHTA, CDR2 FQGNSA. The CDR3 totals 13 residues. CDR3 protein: CASSLIEGQEAFF. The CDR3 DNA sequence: TGTGCCAGCAGCTTAATCGAGGGACAGGAAGCTTTCTTT.

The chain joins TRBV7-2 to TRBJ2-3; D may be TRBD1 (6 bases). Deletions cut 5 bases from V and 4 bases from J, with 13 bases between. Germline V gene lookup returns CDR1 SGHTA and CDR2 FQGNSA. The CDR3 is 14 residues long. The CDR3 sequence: CASSQGTSADTQYF. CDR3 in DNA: TGTGCCAGCAGCCAAGGGACATCGGCAGATACGCAGTATTTT. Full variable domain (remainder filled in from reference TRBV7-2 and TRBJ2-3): GAGVSQSPSNKVTEKGKDVELRCDPISGHTALYWYRQSLGQGLEFLIYFQGNSAPDKSGLPSDRFSAERTGGSVSTLTIQRTQQEDSAVYLCASSQGTSADTQYFGPGTRLTVL.

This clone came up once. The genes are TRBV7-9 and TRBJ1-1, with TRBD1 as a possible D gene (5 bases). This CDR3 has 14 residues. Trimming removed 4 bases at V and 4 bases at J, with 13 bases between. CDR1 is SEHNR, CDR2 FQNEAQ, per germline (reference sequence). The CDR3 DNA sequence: TGTGCCAGCAGCTCAATCCAGGGCAGCACTGAAGCTTTCTTT. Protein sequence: CASSSIQGSTEAFF.

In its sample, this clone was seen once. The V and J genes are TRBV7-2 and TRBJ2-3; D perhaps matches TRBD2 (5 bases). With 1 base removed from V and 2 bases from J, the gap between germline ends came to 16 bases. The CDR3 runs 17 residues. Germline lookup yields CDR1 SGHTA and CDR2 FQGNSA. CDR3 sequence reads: CASSLGLAVLVTDTQYF. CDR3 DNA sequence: TGTGCCAGCAGCTTAGGTCTAGCAGTGTTGGTCACAGATACGCAGTATTTT.

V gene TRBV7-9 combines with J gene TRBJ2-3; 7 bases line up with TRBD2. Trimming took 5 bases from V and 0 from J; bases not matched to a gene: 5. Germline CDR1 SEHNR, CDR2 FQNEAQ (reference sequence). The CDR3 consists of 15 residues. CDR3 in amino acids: CASSRLAESTDTQYF. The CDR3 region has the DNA TGTGCCAGCAGCCGGCTAGCGGAAAGCACAGATACGCAGTATTTT.

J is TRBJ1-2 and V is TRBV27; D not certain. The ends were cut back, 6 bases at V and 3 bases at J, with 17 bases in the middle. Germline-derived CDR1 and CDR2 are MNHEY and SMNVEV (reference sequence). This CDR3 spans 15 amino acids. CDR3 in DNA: TGTGCCAGCAGCTCACCCCCCCGGAGCGACTATGGCTACACCTTC. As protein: CASSSPPRSDYGYTF.

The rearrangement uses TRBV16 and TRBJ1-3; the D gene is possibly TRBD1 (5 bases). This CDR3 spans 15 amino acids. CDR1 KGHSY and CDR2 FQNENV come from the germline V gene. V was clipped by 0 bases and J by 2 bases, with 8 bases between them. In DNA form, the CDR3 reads TGTGCCAGCAGCCAATCCGGGGACGCTGGAAACACCATATATTTT. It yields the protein CASSQSGDAGNTIYF.

In DNA form, the CDR3 reads TGTGCCAGCAGTTACTGGACAGGGCATGCCCCCTACGAGCAGTACTTC. Translation: CASSYWTGHAPYEQYF. V is TRBV6-5 and J is TRBJ2-7; 8 bases match TRBD1. This CDR3 has 16 residues. Germline-derived CDR1 and CDR2 are MNHEY and SVGAGI. V lost 1 base and J lost 2; bases outside the gene matches: 7.

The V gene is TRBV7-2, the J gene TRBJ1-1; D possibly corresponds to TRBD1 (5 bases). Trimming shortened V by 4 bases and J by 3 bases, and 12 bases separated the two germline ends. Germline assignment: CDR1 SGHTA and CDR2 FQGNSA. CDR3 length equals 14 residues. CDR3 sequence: CASSSQGGDTEAFF. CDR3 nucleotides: TGTGCCAGCAGCTCCCAGGGAGGGGACACTGAAGCTTTCTTT.

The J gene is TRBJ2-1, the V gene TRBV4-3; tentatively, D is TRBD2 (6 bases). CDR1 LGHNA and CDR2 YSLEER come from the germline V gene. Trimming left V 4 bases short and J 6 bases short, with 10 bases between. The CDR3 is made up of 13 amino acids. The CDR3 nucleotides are TGCGCCAGCAGCCCCGAGGGACTCAATGAGCAGTTCTTC. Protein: CASSPEGLNEQFF.

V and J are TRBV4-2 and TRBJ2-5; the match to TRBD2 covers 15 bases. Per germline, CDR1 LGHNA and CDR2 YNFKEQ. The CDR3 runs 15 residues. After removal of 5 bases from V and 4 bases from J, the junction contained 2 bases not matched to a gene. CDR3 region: CASSWGLAGGETQYF. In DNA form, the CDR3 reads TGTGCCAGCAGCTGGGGACTAGCGGGAGGAGAGACCCAGTACTTC.

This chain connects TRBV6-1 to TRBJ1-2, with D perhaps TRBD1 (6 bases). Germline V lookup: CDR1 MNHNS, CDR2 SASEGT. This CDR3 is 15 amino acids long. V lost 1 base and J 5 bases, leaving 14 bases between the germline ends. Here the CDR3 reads CASSEGGGRGYGYTF. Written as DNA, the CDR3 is TGTGCCAGCAGTGAAGGGGGAGGAAGGGGGTATGGCTACACCTTC.

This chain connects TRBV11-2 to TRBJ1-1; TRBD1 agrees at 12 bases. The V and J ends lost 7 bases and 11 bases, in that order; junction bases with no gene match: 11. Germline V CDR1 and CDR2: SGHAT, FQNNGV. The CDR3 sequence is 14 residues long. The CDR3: CASTPSGQGAVAFF. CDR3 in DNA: TGTGCCAGCACCCCATCGGGACAGGGGGCTGTGGCTTTCTTT.

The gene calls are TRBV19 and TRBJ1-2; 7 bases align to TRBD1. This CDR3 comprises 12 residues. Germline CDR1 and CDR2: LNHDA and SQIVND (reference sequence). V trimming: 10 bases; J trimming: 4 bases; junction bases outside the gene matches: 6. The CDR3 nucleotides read TGTGCCACCAAAAGGGGGCTCTATGGCTACACCTTC. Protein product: CATKRGLYGYTF. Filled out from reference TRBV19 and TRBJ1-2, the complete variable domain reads DGGITQSPKYLFRKEGQNVTLSCEQNLNHDAMYWYRQDPGQGLRLIYYSQIVNDFQKGDIAEGYSVSREKKESFPLTVTSAQKNPTAFYLCATKRGLYGYTFGSGTRLTVV.